Reported below is one T cell receptor beta chain. Each CDR3 protein is one row after TCRdb ran MiXCR on the 5' RACE reads. In the table there are tens of thousands of distinct CDR3 sequences, around a quarter of which are singletons. CDR3 length: 15 residues. V lost 7 bases and J 3 bases, leaving 17 bases between the germline ends. J is TRBJ2-3 and V is TRBV12-3 or TRBV12-4; D may be TRBD2 (6 bases). Sequencing input: naive CD4+ T cells sorted from blood. Subset indicated: naive CD4+ T cells, CD4+CD45RA+CD25-. The source is a female donor with breast cancer. The CDR3 coding sequence is TGTGCCAGCACCCTGCGGAGGGCGGGGACAGATACGCAGTATTTT. Amino acids: CASTLRRAGTDTQYF.